This T cell receptor (beta chain) emerged from a study of regulatory T cells in long-lasting Graves disease (dated by TCRdb to the early 2020s). The study in broad terms: Antithyroid drugs had been taken for less than 3 months by newly diagnosed Graves' disease patients. Peripheral blood TCR sequencing and RNA sequencing compared persistent Graves' disease patients with newly diagnosed Graves' disease patients. The study was conducted in China and was registered as a clinical trial. A total of about 35 samples underwent TCR sequencing, from some 13 patients with persistent Graves' disease and 20 patients with newly diagnosed Graves' disease.

The label giving this sample's time point can be read as: newly diagnosed GD, antithyroid drugs for less than 3 months. RNA was extracted from PBMCs in TRIzol for both TCR sequencing and RNA sequencing. Graves' disease was diagnosed according to American Thyroid Association guidelines. Patients were recruited from an endocrinology department in Xi'an, China. Each patient gave approximately 8.8 milliliters of peripheral blood, collected in an EDTA anticoagulant tube. Ficoll Paque Plus density gradient separation was used to isolate PBMCs, and no further T cell sorting was performed. RNA quality was checked with an Agilent 2100 Bioanalyzer and agarose gel, and concentration with a NanoDrop 2000. Here is what the overall study found, with its caveats: Patients with persistent disease shared more public clonotypes (around 2,700) than newly diagnosed patients did (more than 900). Sequencing and analysis were limited to the TCR beta chain. Only peripheral blood was studied, because thyroid tissue, the primary lesion, was inaccessible. Compared with newly diagnosed patients, patients with persistent Graves' disease had lower TCR Shannon entropy and fewer highly expanded clones, which suggests clonal expansion. The authors acknowledged the small sample size as a limitation that may reduce accuracy. Persistent disease showed preferential use of TRBV28, TRBJ1-2 and TRBJ2-5, whereas newly diagnosed disease favored TRBV20-1 and TRBJ2-1.

The CDR3 covers 16 residues, taking in both the cysteine and the phenylalanine. Of all the DNA, just the CDR3 is kept, 48 bases in frame from base 1. The germline V gene supplies CDR1 MDHEN and CDR2 SYDVKM. V ends up 5 bases short and J 5 bases short, with an unmatched junction base count of 13. Library prep was done by multiplex PCR. Sequencing used an Illumina HiSeq 4000. TCR beta libraries were built with iRepertoire HTBI primers and Arm-PCR amplification of CDR3 regions. Before sequencing, the PCR products went through gel purification. The paper's processing steps were these. Gene usage analysis of CDR3 amino acid clonotypes used the roughly 60 TRBV and about 13 TRBJ segments found across samples. COPE and FqMerger were used to merge filtered high-quality paired reads into contigs. BLAST was used to align contigs to the IMGT TRBV, TRBD and TRBJ reference genes, and CDR3 was defined following IMGT. Any clonotype with a frequency above 0.1% was classified as a highly expanded clone. Shannon entropy served as the measure of repertoire diversity, while the Gini coefficient captured V-J evenness. Clonotypes shared by more than one individual were considered public. TCRdb ran its own pipeline on the public reads, namely fastp trimming at Q25 and MiXCR clone calling, and kept in-frame beta chains. Rows with one shared CDR3 protein collapse into an entry with the most common genes and DNA. In this record, the V and J calls reflect TCRdb's handling and not the investigators' own analysis. This sample lists under 450,000 distinct CDR3 sequences; approximately 12% were detected once. Approximately 19% of the sample comes from the top ten.

This clonotype was detected many times. What this receptor recognizes is not known. No base quality values were provided; no much bigger clone lies one nucleotide off. These data were also filed under a second study, of T cells in Graves' hyperthyroidism and ophthalmopathy. Drawing on the second study: Graves' hyperthyroidism was defined as stable when no progression to ophthalmopathy occurred over 18 months of follow-up. Hyperthyroidism patients were newly diagnosed, had a disease duration of under 2 months, and were aged 18 to 65 years. Exclusion was applied to patients with uncontrolled infections, other autoimmune diseases, pregnancy or lactation. Diagnoses were established on the basis of clinical symptoms, serum thyroxine and TRAb, thyroid ultrasound, and orbital computed tomography. The first round of RT-PCR for the TCR CDR3 was performed with the HTBI primer set and the Qiagen OneStep RT-PCR kit. Most expanded thyroid clonotypes (frequency above 0.001) were also found in blood, which suggests that blood repertoires may mirror thyroid immune responses. A model built on a 13 V-J signature distinguished ophthalmopathy from stable hyperthyroidism, reaching around 87% sensitivity and around 81% specificity in cross-validation and 80%/75% in testing. During validation, the model predicted progression to ophthalmopathy a median of around 7 months ahead of onset, with 70.59% sensitivity and almost 75% specificity. TCR V-J signatures able to tell the groups apart were searched for in a discovery cohort of 100 or so patients, of whom around 43 had Graves' ophthalmopathy and more than 55 had stable Graves' hyperthyroidism. An independent validation cohort of around 19 hyperthyroidism patients and about 15 patients who later progressed to ophthalmopathy tested prospective prediction of ophthalmopathy. The roughly 100 discovery patients were randomly divided into training and test sets at a 7:3 ratio. In addition, the study compared T-cell repertoires in thyroid tissue and in blood from roughly six Graves' hyperthyroidism patients. Once sampling was done, hyperthyroidism patients were given methimazole at a starting dose of 30 mg daily, whereas ophthalmopathy patients were given high-dose intravenous methylprednisolone. The libraries were constructed in a second round of multiplex PCR and then size-selected and purified. Paired-end sequencing of the libraries was performed with 100 bp reads on an Illumina HiSeq2000. Raw data were processed with SOAPnuke, discarding reads with adapters, uncalled bases, mean Phred below 15, or no exact constant-primer or identifier match. COPE v1.2.5 was used to merge high-quality paired reads, and clonotypes were defined as unique nucleotide sequences. Clonotypes were aligned to IMGT TRBV, TRBD and TRBJ reference segments using MiTCR v1.1. Only V-J combinations with frequency above 0.0001, covering 98% to 99.2% of repertoires, were analysed. A TCS score was defined as the ratio between F50 (clonal expansion) and ExV (chaos), using BLOSUM62-based TCRdist between CDR3 peptides within each V-J. Welch's t-statistics and random forest reduced roughly 500 V-J features to fewer than 15, which were used in a naive Bayes classifier (R e1071). No statistical method was used to fix the sample size in advance, and group allocation was not hidden from the investigators. The paper reports TCR Vbeta CDR3 sequencing of approximately 140 peripheral blood samples: around 45 ophthalmopathy, fewer than 85 hyperthyroidism and around 17 progressor patients.

This clonotype was sampled from a woman younger than 30 with Graves disease. Donor details come from another sample of the same person, matched by shared clones. The chain is encoded by TRBV28 joined to TRBJ2-5; 8 bases in the junction line up with TRBD2. Sequenced here: peripheral blood mononuclear cells (PBMCs), sampled at new diagnosis, from a patient treated with antithyroid drugs. The CDR3 reads CASSRGLVSVGETQYF. The DNA is as follows: TGTGCCAGCAGTCGGGGACTAGTCTCCGTAGGGGAGACCCAGTACTTC.